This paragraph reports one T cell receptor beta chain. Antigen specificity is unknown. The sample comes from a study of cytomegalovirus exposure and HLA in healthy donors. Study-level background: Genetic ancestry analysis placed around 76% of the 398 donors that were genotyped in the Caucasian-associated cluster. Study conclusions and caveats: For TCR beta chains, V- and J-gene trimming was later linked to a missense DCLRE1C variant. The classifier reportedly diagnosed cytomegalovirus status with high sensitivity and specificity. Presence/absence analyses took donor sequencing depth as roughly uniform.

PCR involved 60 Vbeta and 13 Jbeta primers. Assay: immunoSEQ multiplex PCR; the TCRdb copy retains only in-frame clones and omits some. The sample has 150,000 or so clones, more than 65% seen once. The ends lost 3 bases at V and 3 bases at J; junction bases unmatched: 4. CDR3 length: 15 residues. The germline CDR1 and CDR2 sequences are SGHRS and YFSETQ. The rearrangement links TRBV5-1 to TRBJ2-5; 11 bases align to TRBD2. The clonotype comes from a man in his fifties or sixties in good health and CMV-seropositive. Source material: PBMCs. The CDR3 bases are TGCGCCAGCAGCTCATTTAGCGGGGGGGAAGAGACCCAGTACTTC. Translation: CASSSFSGGEETQYF.